This T cell receptor beta chain was retrieved from a study of blood T cell repertoires in COVID-19. Study as a whole: COVID-19 samples collected from the United States, Italy and Spain covered acute and convalescent phases. PBMCs, B-cell-depleted T cells, or T cells provided the cDNA or gDNA that made up the material.

The CDR3 length is 13 residues. The germline V gene has CDR1 LGHDT and CDR2 YNNKEL (reference sequence). V lost 4 bases and J lost 3, with 10 bases in between. Per the authors' pipeline: Estimated nucleated cell counts came from reference gene primer amplification. The data were produced by immunoSEQ multiplex PCR, yet TCRdb's version contains in-frame clones alone and is incomplete. The V and J calls and clone size come from that table; D and trimming were worked out from the DNA. This table holds under 200,000 clones, approximately 86% found once. The sequence came from an elderly woman with acute or convalescent COVID-19. The sequenced sample was peripheral blood. The chain uses TRBV3-1 (or the pseudogene TRBV3-2) and TRBJ2-7, with D possibly being TRBD1 (6 bases). The CDR3 DNA sequence: TGTGCCAGCAGCCCAGGACAGATCTACGAGCAGTACTTC. This gives the protein CASSPGQIYEQYF.